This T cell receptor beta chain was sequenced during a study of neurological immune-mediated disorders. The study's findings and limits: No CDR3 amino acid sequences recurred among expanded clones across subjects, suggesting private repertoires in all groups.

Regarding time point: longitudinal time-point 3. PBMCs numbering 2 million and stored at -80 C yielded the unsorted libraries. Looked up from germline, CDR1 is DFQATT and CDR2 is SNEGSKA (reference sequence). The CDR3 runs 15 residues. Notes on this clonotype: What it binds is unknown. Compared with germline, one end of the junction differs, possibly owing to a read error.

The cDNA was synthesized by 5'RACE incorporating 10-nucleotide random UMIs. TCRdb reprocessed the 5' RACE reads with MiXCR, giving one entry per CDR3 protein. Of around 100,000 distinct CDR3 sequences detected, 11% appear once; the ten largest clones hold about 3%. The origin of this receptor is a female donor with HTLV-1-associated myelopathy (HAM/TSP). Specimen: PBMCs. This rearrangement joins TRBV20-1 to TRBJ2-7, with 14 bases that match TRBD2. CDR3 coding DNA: TGCATTGTGATGGGAGGGACTAGCGGGAGCTACGAGCGGTACTTC. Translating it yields CIVMGGTSGSYERYF.